This TCR beta chain was obtained from a study of T cell repertoires in cytomegalovirus infection. Study summary: Both a matching HLA type and CMV infection were indicated by public TCR beta signatures. Broader study findings: Dominating the ex vivo response were HLA-C-restricted CMV-specific TCR beta clonotypes. The cumulative frequency of public TCR beta families identified carriers of CMV plus the relevant HLA.

TCRdb passed the reads through MiXCR, listing each CDR3 protein once. Of 110,000 to 150,000 distinct CDR3 sequences in the sample, under 8.5% were seen once. This clonotype showed up many times. What it binds is unknown. CDR3 length equals 16 residues. The germline V and J ends were trimmed by 6 bases and 8 bases, with 23 bases remaining between them. Germline V gene lookup returns CDR1 LNHNV and CDR2 YYDKDF (reference sequence). This receptor was obtained from a human donor in good health (CMV status not recorded). Some clones in this sample may be carry-over from other donors' samples. V is TRBV15 and J is TRBJ2-1; tentative D call: TRBD2 (6 bases). Sequencing used PBMCs. This CDR3 reads CATRRSGIGGRDEQFF. CDR3 in DNA: TGTGCCACCAGGAGGTCTGGGATCGGAGGGCGGGATGAGCAGTTCTTC. The full variable domain, its missing parts supplied by reference TRBV15 and TRBJ2-1, is DAMVIQNPRYQVTQFGKPVTLSCSQTLNHNVMYWYQQKSSQAPKLLFHYYDKDFNNEADTPDNFQSRRPNTSFCFLDIRSPGLGDTAMYLCATRRSGIGGRDEQFFGPGTRLTVL.